The 9 T cell receptor beta chains below all came from one sample that was sequenced in a study of control samples from healthy donors and cancer patients. Clones were sequenced by immunoSEQ multiplex PCR, and TCRdb holds only the in-frame ones, with some missing. The sample has 130,000 or so clones, approximately 90% seen once. Sequenced input: blood. The receptor set was obtained from a young man in good health.

The chain carries TRBV5-6 and TRBJ2-7; perhaps TRBD1 as D (5 bases). The length of the CDR3 is 13 residues. Per germline, CDR1 SGHDT and CDR2 YYEEEE. The V end was cut by 5 bases, the J end by 2 bases, with 11 bases between. The CDR3, as DNA: TGTGCCAGCAGAGGGGTATCAACCTACGAGCAGTACTTC. Encoded protein: CASRGVSTYEQYF. The whole variable domain, filled in from reference TRBV5-6 and TRBJ2-7, reads DAGVTQSPTHLIKTRGQQVTLRCSPKSGHDTVSWYQQALGQGPQFIFQYYEEEERQRGNFPDRFSGHQFPNYSSELNVNALLLGDSALYLCASRGVSTYEQYFGPGTRLTVT.

The chain recombines TRBV19 with TRBJ1-1; no firm D call. Per germline, CDR1 LNHDA and CDR2 SQIVND (reference sequence). The CDR3 runs 13 residues. The germline V and J ends were trimmed by 3 bases and 0 bases, with 5 bases remaining between them. CDR3 sequence (DNA): TGTGCCAGTAGTATTCCGCTGAACACTGAAGCTTTCTTT. Translated: CASSIPLNTEAFF.

This clone was recorded only once. The CDR3 bases are TGTGCCAGCGGGACAGGGGAGGAGCCCCAGCATTTT. It encodes CASGTGEEPQHF. This chain uses TRBV2 with TRBJ1-5, with 10 bases identical to TRBD1. This CDR3 is built from 12 residues. The J segment lost 8 bases and the V segment lost 8 bases, leaving 3 bases of the junction unmatched. Germline V gene lookup returns CDR1 SNHLY and CDR2 FYNNEI.

This chain connects TRBV19 to TRBJ2-7; TRBD2 matches at 13 bases. Germline V CDR1 and CDR2: LNHDA, SQIVND (reference sequence). V lost 7 bases to trimming and J lost 4 bases; unmatched junction nucleotides: 4. CDR3 length: 14 residues. Here the CDR3 reads CASTRTSGGYEQYF. DNA for the CDR3: TGTGCCAGTACTCGGACTAGCGGGGGTTACGAGCAGTACTTC. Supplemented by reference TRBV19 and TRBJ2-7, the full variable domain reads DGGITQSPKYLFRKEGQNVTLSCEQNLNHDAMYWYRQDPGQGLRLIYYSQIVNDFQKGDIAEGYSVSREKKESFPLTVTSAQKNPTAFYLCASTRTSGGYEQYFGPGTRLTVT.

The rearrangement links TRBV2 to TRBJ2-6; D unclear. The CDR3 has 16 residues. Germline CDR1 is SNHLY and CDR2 is FYNNEI. V gave up 5 bases and J gave up 1 base, with 12 bases separating them. The CDR3 reads CASSHGSASGANVLTF. CDR3 DNA: TGTGCCAGCAGTCATGGCAGCGCTTCTGGGGCCAACGTCCTGACTTTC.

The V call is TRBV3-1 (or the pseudogene TRBV3-2), the J call TRBJ2-2, with D unclear. The CDR3 sequence is 14 residues long. V was clipped by 2 bases and J by 1 base, with 5 bases between them. The V gene's germline CDR1 is LGHDT and CDR2 YNNKEL (reference sequence). CDR3 bases: TGTGCCAGCAGCCAAACAGAGAACACCGGGGAGCTGTTTTTT. Amino acids: CASSQTENTGELFF.

The genes are TRBV5-1 and TRBJ2-4; possible D gene TRBD1, 6 bases. The CDR3 covers 14 residues. V lost 3 bases, J lost 4 bases, and 11 bases lay in between. Germline lookup yields CDR1 SGHRS and CDR2 YFSETQ. The CDR3, as DNA: TGCGCCAGCAGCTCATCACAGGGTAAAAACATTCAGTACTTC. This encodes CASSSSQGKNIQYF. The full variable domain, with the rest looked up from reference TRBV5-1 and TRBJ2-4, is KAGVTQTPRYLIKTRGQQVTLSCSPISGHRSVSWYQQTPGQGLQFLFEYFSETQRNKGNFPGRFSGRQFSNSRSEMNVSTLELGDSALYLCASSSSQGKNIQYFGAGTRLSVL.

Of note for this clone: This specimen includes other DNA sequences encoding the same CDR3. The gene calls are TRBV6-5 and TRBJ2-3; 8 positions match TRBD1. CDR1 MNHEY and CDR2 SVGAGI come from the germline V gene. The CDR3 has 13 residues. Unmatched junction bases numbered 6, after V lost 7 bases and J lost 6 bases. The DNA for the CDR3 is TGTGCCAGCATCCGTCAGGGGGCCGATACGCAGTATTTT. Translating gives CASIRQGADTQYF.

The CDR3 DNA reads as TGCGCCAGCAGCCCCGGGACAGGGGCCCGGGACACTGAAGCTTTCTTT. Amino acid sequence: CASSPGTGARDTEAFF. This rearrangement joins TRBV5-1 to TRBJ1-1; 10 bases line up with TRBD1. The J segment lost 3 bases and the V segment lost 4 bases, leaving 9 bases of the junction unmatched. CDR1 and CDR2 from the germline V gene are SGHRS and YFSETQ. This CDR3 comprises 16 residues. Together with reference TRBV5-1 and TRBJ1-1, the CDR3 gives the full variable domain: KAGVTQTPRYLIKTRGQQVTLSCSPISGHRSVSWYQQTPGQGLQFLFEYFSETQRNKGNFPGRFSGRQFSNSRSEMNVSTLELGDSALYLCASSPGTGARDTEAFFGQGTRLTVV.